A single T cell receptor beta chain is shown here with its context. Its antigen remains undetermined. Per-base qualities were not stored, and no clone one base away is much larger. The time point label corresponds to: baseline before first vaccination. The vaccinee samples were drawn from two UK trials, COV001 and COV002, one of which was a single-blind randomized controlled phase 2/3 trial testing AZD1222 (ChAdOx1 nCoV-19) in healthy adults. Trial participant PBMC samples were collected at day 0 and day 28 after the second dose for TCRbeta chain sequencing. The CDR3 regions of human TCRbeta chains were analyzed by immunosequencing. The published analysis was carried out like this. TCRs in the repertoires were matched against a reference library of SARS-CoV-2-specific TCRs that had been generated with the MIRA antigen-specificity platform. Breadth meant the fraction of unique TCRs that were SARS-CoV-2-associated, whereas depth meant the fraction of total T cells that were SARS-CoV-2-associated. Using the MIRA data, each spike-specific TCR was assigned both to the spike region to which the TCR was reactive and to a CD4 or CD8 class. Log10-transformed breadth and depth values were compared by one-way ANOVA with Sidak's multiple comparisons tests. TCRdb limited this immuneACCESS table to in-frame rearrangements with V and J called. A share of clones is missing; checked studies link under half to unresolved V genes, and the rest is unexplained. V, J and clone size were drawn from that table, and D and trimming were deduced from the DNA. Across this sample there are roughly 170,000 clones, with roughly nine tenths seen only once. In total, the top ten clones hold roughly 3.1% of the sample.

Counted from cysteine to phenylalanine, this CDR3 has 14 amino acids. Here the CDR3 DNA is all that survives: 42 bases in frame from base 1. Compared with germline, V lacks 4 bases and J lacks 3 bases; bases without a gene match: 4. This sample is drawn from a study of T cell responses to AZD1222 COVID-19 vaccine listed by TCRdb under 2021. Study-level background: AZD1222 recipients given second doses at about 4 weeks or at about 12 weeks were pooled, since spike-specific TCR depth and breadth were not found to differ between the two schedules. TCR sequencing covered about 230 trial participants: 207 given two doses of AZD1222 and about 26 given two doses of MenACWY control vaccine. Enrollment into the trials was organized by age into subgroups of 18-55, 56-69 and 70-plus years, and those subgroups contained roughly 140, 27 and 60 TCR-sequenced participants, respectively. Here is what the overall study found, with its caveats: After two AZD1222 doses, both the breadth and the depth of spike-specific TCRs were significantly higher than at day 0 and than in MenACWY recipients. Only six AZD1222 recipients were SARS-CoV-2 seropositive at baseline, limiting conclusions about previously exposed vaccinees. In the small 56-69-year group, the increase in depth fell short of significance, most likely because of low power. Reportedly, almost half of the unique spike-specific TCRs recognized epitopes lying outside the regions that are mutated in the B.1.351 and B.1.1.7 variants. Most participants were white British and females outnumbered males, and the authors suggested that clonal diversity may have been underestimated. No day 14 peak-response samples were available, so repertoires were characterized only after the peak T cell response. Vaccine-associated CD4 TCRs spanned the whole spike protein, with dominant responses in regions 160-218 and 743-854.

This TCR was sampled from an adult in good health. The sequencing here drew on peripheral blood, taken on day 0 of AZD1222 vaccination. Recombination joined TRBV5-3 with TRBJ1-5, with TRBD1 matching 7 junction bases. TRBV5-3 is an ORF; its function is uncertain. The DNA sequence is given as TGTGCCAGAAGCCCTGGACAGGTCAATCAGCCCCAGCATTTT. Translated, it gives CARSPGQVNQPQHF.